This T cell receptor beta chain was sequenced for a study of CD8 T cells in ankylosing spondylitis. General study findings and limits: It appeared that ankylosing spondylitis blood was characterized by a TCR beta motif of about eight highly homologous variants. Clones linked to disease were reported to show significant enrichment in matched ankylosing spondylitis synovial fluid.

A few counts support this clonotype. Its target is unknown. Quantitative 5'-RACE with molecular barcodes produced the TCR beta libraries. TCRdb ran MiXCR on the 5' RACE reads and lists one entry per CDR3 protein. The profile shows around 230,000 distinct CDR3 sequences, approximately 7.6% of them singletons. The sequence came from a female donor with ankylosing spondylitis or in good health (not recorded which). The sequenced sample consisted of blood, either unsorted or a sorted T cell fraction (not recorded which).

CDR3 coding DNA: TGCGCCAGCAGCCGGAGGGGCGGGAGGGACACCGGGGAGCTGTTTTTT. It encodes CASSRRGGRDTGELFF. The chain carries TRBV4-3 and TRBJ2-2; 9 nucleotides agree with TRBD2. Germline V gives CDR1 LGHNA, CDR2 YSLEER. The CDR3 length is 16 residues. Trimming cost V 4 bases and J 3 bases; bases outside gene matches: 6.